This T cell receptor beta chain was captured in a study of T cells in narcolepsy. Notes on the study in general: Autoreactive HCRT-specific and TRIB2-specific clonotypes were marked in same-patient CSF-versus-blood CD4+ comparisons.

The CDR3 has 15 residues. The germline V and J ends were trimmed by 6 bases and 5 bases, with 17 bases remaining between them. CDR1 is MNHNS, CDR2 SASEGT, per germline. A note on this clone: The antigen remains unidentified.

Assay: immunoSEQ multiplex PCR; the TCRdb copy retains only in-frame clones and omits some. The table lists about 27,000 clones, 86% of them singletons. The sequencing sample was made of CD45RA- memory CD4+ T cells from PBMCs. The chain combines TRBV6-1 with TRBJ2-1, with D possibly TRBD1 on 8 matching bases. The sequence came from a human donor with narcolepsy. This chain's CDR3 is CASSPGQGGNNEQFF. CDR3 DNA: TGTGCCAGCAGCCCTGGACAGGGAGGGAACAATGAGCAGTTCTTC.